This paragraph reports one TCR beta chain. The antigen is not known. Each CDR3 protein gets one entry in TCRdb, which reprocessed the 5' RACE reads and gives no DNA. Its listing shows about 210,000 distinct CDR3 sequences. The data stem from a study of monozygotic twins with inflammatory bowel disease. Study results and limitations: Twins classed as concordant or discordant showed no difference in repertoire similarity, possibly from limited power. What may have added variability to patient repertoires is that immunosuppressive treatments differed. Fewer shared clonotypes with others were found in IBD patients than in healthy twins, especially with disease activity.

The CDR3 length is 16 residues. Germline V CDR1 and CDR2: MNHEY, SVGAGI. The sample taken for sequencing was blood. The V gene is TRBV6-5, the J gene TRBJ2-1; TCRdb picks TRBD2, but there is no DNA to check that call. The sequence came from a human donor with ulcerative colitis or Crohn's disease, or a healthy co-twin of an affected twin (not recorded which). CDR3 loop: CASSYSRGIALNEQFF.